These T cell receptor beta chains were read from a single sample in a study of CD8+ T cells in alopecia areata. Libraries were prepared by immunoSEQ multiplex PCR; TCRdb keeps only in-frame clonotypes and omits some of them. The sample holds some 170,000 clones, 53% seen once. The sequencing here drew on CD8+ T cells sorted from blood, taken at week 24, from a patient treated with tofacitinib. Receptors were obtained from a human donor with alopecia areata. Each CDR3 is given with its conserved first and last residue. D genes are given only for firm matches. Part of the rows lack a size; the others show once, few, many or a class for expanded clones.

j_gene | d_gene | len | v_gene | abundance | CDR3nt | CDR3aa
TRBJ2-5 | TRBD2 | 15 | TRBV6-1 | few | TGTGCCAGCAGTGAACTAGCGGGGGGGCAAGAGACCCAGTACTTC | CASSELAGGQETQYF
TRBJ2-7 | . | 16 | TRBV7-2 | once | TGTGCCAGCAGCTCCATTTACCCTCCGGGGGTATACGAGCAGTACTTC | CASSSIYPPGVYEQYF
TRBJ2-1 | . | 14 | TRBV13 | . | TGTGCCAGTCCCCGTAGGTTGCGGTACAATGAGCAGTTCTTC | CASPRRLRYNEQFF
TRBJ2-7 | TRBD2 | 18 | TRBV30 | . | TGTGCCTGGAGTGGCCTCCCGCCTAGCGGGGGGGAATCCTACGAGCAGTACTTC | CAWSGLPPSGGESYEQYF
TRBJ2-1 | . | 13 | TRBV25-1 | . | TGTGCCAGCAGTGAGGGCAGCTACAATGAGCAGTTCTTC | CASSEGSYNEQFF
TRBJ1-1 | . | 13 | TRBV28 | . | TGTGCCAGCAGCTTAGGGGGGCGATCTGAAGCTTTCTTT | CASSLGGRSEAFF
TRBJ2-7 | . | 15 | TRBV11-2 | few | TGTGCCAGCAGGGGAAAAGGACAAAGTGGCTACGAGCAGTACTTC | CASRGKGQSGYEQYF
TRBJ1-2 | . | 11 | TRBV30 | . | TGTGCCTGGAAAGGGACATATGGCTACACCTTC | CAWKGTYGYTF
TRBJ2-3 | TRBD1 | 14 | TRBV6-5 | . | TGTGCCAGCAGTTATACAGGGGCCACAGATACGCAGTATTTT | CASSYTGATDTQYF
TRBJ2-3 | . | 13 | TRBV9 | . | TGTGCCAGCAGCTCGGACTACACAGATACGCAGTATTTT | CASSSDYTDTQYF
TRBJ2-7 | . | 13 | TRBV4-2 | few | TGTGCCAGCAGCCAATCGGCGGGCTACGAGCAGTACTTC | CASSQSAGYEQYF
TRBJ2-5 | TRBD2 | 16 | TRBV25-1 | . | TGTGCCAGCAGTGAAAGGGAGGGACTAGGGCAAGAGACCCAGTACTTC | CASSEREGLGQETQYF
TRBJ2-1 | . | 14 | TRBV11-2 | . | TGTGCCAGCAGCCCAGTGGACTCCTACAATGAGCAGTTCTTC | CASSPVDSYNEQFF
TRBJ2-7 | . | 11 | TRBV29-1 | . | TGCAGCGGCCTACGTCGAGGTGGGCAGTACTTC | CSGLRRGGQYF
TRBJ2-1 | . | 12 | TRBV7-9 | . | TGTGCCAGCAGCTTAGGTGGGGATGAGCAGTTCTTC | CASSLGGDEQFF
TRBJ1-2 | TRBD1 | 15 | TRBV6-5 | few | TGTGCCAGCAGTTACCGCGGGACAGGCGGCGATGGCTACACCTTC | CASSYRGTGGDGYTF
TRBJ1-1 | . | 11 | TRBV11-2 | . | TGTGCCAGCAGCTCAGGGGCAGGAGCTTTCTTT | CASSSGAGAFF
TRBJ1-1 | . | 14 | TRBV19 | few | TGTGCCAGTAGTATGGGGACCATGGGGACTGAAGCTTTCTTT | CASSMGTMGTEAFF
TRBJ2-2 | TRBD1 | 14 | TRBV11-2 | . | TGTGCCAGCAGCTATGGGACAGAGTATCGGGAGCTGTTTTTT | CASSYGTEYRELFF
TRBJ1-2 | . | 13 | TRBV5-4 | . | TGTGCCAGCAGATCCAGAGACAGCTATGGCTACACCTTC | CASRSRDSYGYTF
TRBJ2-3 | . | 16 | TRBV5-1 | . | TGCGCCAGCAGCTTGGAGCAGGTCAAGGCCACAGATACGCAGTATTTT | CASSLEQVKATDTQYF